This T cell receptor beta chain appears in the sequencing data of a study of blood T cell repertoires in COVID-19. Overall study: Spain, Italy and the United States supplied samples that represented acute and convalescent COVID-19. In each case, the material was cDNA or gDNA derived from T cells, B-cell-depleted T cells, or PBMCs.

V dropped 5 bases and J dropped 1 base, with 11 bases sitting between them. Germline V gene data show CDR1 as SNHLY and CDR2 as FYNNEI. There are 14 residues in the CDR3. How the authors handled the data: From reference gene primer amplification, estimates of nucleated cell counts were derived. Generated by immunoSEQ multiplex PCR, the TCRdb table keeps only in-frame clones and is missing some. That table furnishes V, J and clone size, whereas the DNA furnished D and trimming. Of some 340,000 clones detected, 85% appear once; the ten largest clones hold 3.5% to 4%. V and J are TRBV2 and TRBJ1-1; D uncertain. The sequenced sample was peripheral blood. This receptor was obtained from a woman aged 18 to 35 with acute or convalescent COVID-19. CDR3: CASSPSKGNTEAFF. CDR3 nucleotide sequence: TGTGCCAGCAGTCCTAGTAAAGGGAACACTGAAGCTTTCTTT.